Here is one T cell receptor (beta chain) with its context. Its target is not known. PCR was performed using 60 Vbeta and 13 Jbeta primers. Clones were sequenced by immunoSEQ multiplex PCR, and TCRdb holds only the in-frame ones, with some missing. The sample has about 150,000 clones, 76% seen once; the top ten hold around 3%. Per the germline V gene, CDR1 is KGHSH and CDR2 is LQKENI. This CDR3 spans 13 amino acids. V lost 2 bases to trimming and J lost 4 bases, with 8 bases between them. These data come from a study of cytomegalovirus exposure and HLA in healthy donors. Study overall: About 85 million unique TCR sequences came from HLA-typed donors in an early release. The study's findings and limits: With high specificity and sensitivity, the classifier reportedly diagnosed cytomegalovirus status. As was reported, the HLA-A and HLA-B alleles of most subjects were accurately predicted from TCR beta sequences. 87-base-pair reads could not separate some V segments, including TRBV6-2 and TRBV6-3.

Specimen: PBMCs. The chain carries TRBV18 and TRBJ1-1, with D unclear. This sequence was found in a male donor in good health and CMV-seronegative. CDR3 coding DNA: TGTGCCAGCTCACCAGCCGAGGGCACTGAAGCTTTCTTT. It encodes CASSPAEGTEAFF.